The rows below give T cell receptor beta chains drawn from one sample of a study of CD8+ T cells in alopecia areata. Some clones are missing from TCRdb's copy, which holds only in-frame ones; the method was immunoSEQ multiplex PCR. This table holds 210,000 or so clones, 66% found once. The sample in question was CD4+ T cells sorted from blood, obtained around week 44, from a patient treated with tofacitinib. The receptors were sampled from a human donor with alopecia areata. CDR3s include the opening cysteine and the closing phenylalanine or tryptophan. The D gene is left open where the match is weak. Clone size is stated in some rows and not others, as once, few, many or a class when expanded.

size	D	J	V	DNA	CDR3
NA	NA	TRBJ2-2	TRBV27	TGTGCCAGCAGACTCCTCGAGGGCGGGGAGCTGTTTTTT	CASRLLEGGELFF
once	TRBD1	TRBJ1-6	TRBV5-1	TGCGCCAGCAGCCTGGGACAGAATAATTCACCCCTCCACTTT	CASSLGQNNSPLHF
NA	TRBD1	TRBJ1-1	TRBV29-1	TGCAGCACCGGACAGGGGGACACTGAAGCTTTCTTT	CSTGQGDTEAFF
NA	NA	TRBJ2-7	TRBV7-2	TGTGCCAGCAGCCCTCTCTACGAGCAGTACTTC	CASSPLYEQYF
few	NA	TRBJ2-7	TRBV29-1	TGCAGCGTTGCAGGGGAGACCTACGAGCAGTACTTC	CSVAGETYEQYF
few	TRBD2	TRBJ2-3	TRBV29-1	TGCAGCGTTGGGGGGGGTGCCGCAGATACGCAGTATTTT	CSVGGGAADTQYF
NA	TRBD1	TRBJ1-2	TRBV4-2	TGTGCCAGCAGCCAAAACCTGGACAGGGGAGGCTATGGCTACACCTTC	CASSQNLDRGGYGYTF
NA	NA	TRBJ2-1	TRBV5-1	TGCGCCAGCAGCGGGGAACGGGGGGCCCCCTACAATGAGCAGTTCTTC	CASSGERGAPYNEQFF
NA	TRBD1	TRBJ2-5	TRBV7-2	TGTGCCAGTGGGACAGGGAGTCGATATCAAGAGACCCAGTACTTC	CASGTGSRYQETQYF
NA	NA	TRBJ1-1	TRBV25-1	TGTGCCAGCAGTGAATATTACGGGGATATTACTGAAGCTTTCTTT	CASSEYYGDITEAFF
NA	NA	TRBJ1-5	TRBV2	TGTGCCAGCAAGGCGGATAGCAATCAGCCCCAGCATTTT	CASKADSNQPQHF
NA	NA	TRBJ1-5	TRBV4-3	TGCGCCAGCAGCCAAGATCTGGGGGGGAGTCAGCCCCAGCATTTT	CASSQDLGGSQPQHF
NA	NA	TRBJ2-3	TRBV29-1	TGCAGCCATATAGACACTCTGAATGCAGATACGCAGTATTTT	CSHIDTLNADTQYF
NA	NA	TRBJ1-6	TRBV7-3	TGTGCCAGCAGCCTTAGCTCCTATAATTCACCCCTCCACTTT	CASSLSSYNSPLHF
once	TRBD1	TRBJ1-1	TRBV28	TGTGCCAGCAGTTTCGTGGGGACAGTTGGCTCCACTGAAGCTTTCTTT	CASSFVGTVGSTEAFF
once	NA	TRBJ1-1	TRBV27	TGTGCCAGCAGTCCTACGACAACAAATCGTGAAGCTTTCTTT	CASSPTTTNREAFF
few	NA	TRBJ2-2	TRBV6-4	TGTGCCAGCACCGCAGGGATCGGCACCGGGGAGCTGTTTTTT	CASTAGIGTGELFF
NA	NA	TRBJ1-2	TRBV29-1	TGCAGCGTAGCCCCGGGGGGAGGAGGCTACACCTTC	CSVAPGGGGYTF
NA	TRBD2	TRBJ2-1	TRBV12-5	TGTGCTAGTGGCTCAGGGACTAGCGGAGACAATGAGCAGTTCTTC	CASGSGTSGDNEQFF
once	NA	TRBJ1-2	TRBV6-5	TGTGCCAGCTTTTCAGGGTTAGACGGCTACACCTTC	CASFSGLDGYTF
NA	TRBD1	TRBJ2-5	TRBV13	TGTGCCAGCAACTACGGGACAGTCCAAGAGACCCAGTACTTC	CASNYGTVQETQYF
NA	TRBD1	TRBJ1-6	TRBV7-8	TGTGCCAGCAGCTTACTACCCGACAGGGGGTTTCCTTCACCCCTCCACTTT	CASSLLPDRGFPSPLHF
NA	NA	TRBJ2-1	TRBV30	TGTGCCTGGAGTAACAAGGGAAGCTCCTACAATGAGCAGTTCTTC	CAWSNKGSSYNEQFF
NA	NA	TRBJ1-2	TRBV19	TGTGCCAGTAAAAGGGGATCGATCAACTATGGCTACACCTTC	CASKRGSINYGYTF
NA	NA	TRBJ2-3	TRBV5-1	TGCGCCAGCTTTGGGTCAGACACAGATACGCAGTATTTT	CASFGSDTDTQYF
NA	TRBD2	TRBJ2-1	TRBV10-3	TGTGCCATCAGTGAGTTTGGGGCTAGCGGCAATGAGCAGTTCTTC	CAISEFGASGNEQFF
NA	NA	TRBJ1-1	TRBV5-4	TGTGCCAGCAGCTTAACCTCGGGTCCGAACACTGAAGCTTTCTTT	CASSLTSGPNTEAFF
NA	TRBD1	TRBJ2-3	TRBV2	TGTGCCAGCAGTGAGGGGACAGGGCCAGATACGCAGTATTTT	CASSEGTGPDTQYF
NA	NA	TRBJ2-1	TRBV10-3	TGTGCCATCAGTGACGGGCGGGGAGGATACAATGAGCAGTTCTTC	CAISDGRGGYNEQFF
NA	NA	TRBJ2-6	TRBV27	TGTGCCAGCAGTCCGGGACTGCCCTCTGGGGCCAACGTCCTGACTTTC	CASSPGLPSGANVLTF
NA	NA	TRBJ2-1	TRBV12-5	TGTGCTAGTGGTTCTCGGTCCACCCTAGACAATGAGCAGTTCTTC	CASGSRSTLDNEQFF
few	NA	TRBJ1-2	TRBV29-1	TGCAGCGTTGACAGGACAAACTATGGCTACACCTTC	CSVDRTNYGYTF
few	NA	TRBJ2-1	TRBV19	TGTGCCAGCAGAAGGGTAGGTGCGGCCAATGAGCAGTTCTTC	CASRRVGAANEQFF
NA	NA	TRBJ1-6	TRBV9	TGTGCCAGCAGAGGGGATTATAATTCACCCCTCCACTTT	CASRGDYNSPLHF
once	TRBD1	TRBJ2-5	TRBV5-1	TGCGCCAGCAGCTTAAACGACAGGGGCCATGAGACCCAGTACTTC	CASSLNDRGHETQYF
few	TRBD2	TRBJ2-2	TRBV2	TGTGCCAGCAGAGCGGGACTAGCGGGGTGGAACACCGGGGAGCTGTTTTTT	CASRAGLAGWNTGELFF
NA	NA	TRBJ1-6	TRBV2	TGTGCCAGCAGTGTCTCGATCTTGTTACAGGTCGCCCTCCACTTT	CASSVSILLQVALHF
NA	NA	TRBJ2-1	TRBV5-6	TGTGCCAGCAGCGCGGGGCGGGGATACTACAATGAGCAGTTCTTC	CASSAGRGYYNEQFF
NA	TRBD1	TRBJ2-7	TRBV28	TGTGCCAGCACCGGAACCGGGACAGGGGGCCGATCTTACGAGCAGTACTTC	CASTGTGTGGRSYEQYF
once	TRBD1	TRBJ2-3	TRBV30	TGTGCCTGGAGTCTCGGACAGGGGGCTACAGATACGCAGTATTTT	CAWSLGQGATDTQYF
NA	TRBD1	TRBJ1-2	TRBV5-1	TGCGCCAGCTACGGACAGGGGGTCTTTCATGGCTACACCTTC	CASYGQGVFHGYTF
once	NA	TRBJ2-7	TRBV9	TGTGCCAGCAGCGTGGGGGGTTCCTACGAGCAGTACTTC	CASSVGGSYEQYF
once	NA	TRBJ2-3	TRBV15	TGTGCCACCAGCAGAGATGTGGTCGGGTCGGGGGATACGCAGTATTTT	CATSRDVVGSGDTQYF